This T cell receptor (beta chain) was sequenced in a study of breast tumors, draining lymph nodes, adjacent tissues. This clonotype occurred many times. Antigen specificity is unknown. The study's findings and limits: Data only fit, rather than demonstrated, lymph node origin of most tumor T cells. Compared with lymph nodes, tumors were less diverse; compared with nontumor tissue, more.

Samples came from axillary lymph nodes draining the breast cancer. TCRdb re-analysed the multiplex PCR reads in MiXCR, keeping a single row per CDR3 protein. Found here are over 250,000 distinct CDR3 sequences, about 33% of them singletons; the top ten hold roughly 1.2%. CDR1 SGHNT and CDR2 YYREEE come from the germline V gene (reference sequence). The CDR3 sequence is 15 residues long. V dropped 0 bases and J dropped 6; count of bases not matched to a gene: 8. This clonotype was obtained from a female donor with breast cancer. Some clones in this sample may be carry-over from other donors' samples. The chain couples TRBV5-4 to TRBJ1-2; 7 bases are a match to TRBD1. The sample comprised axillary lymph node tissue. The CDR3 DNA follows: TGTGCCAGCAGCTTGGCCACAGGGGAATCGCATGGCTACACCTTC. This codes for CASSLATGESHGYTF.